This TCR beta chain was recovered during a study of cytomegalovirus exposure and HLA in healthy donors. Overall study: Researchers found that roughly 77% of over 350 genotyped donors fell within the Caucasian-associated ancestry cluster. Study results and limitations: It was reportedly the case that the classifier diagnosed cytomegalovirus status with high specificity and sensitivity. 15,000 to 20,000 TCR beta sequences were associated with HLA alleles at 0.05 false discovery rate in a later analysis.

Each donor was nominally healthy when sampled (though unrecorded immune exposures were likely). Turning to this clone: The antigen is not known.

Trimming shortened V by 3 bases and J by 6 bases, and 15 bases separated the two germline ends. The CDR3 consists of 14 residues. Germline CDR1 and CDR2: SGHTA and FQGTGA. With 60 Vbeta and 13 Jbeta primers, the PCR was carried out. The assay was immunoSEQ multiplex PCR, and TCRdb's table has in-frame clones only and misses some. The data contain some 44,000 clones, roughly 90% of them seen just once; the ten biggest clones take up roughly 8%. This receptor was taken from a woman aged 40 to 49 in good health and CMV-seropositive. The chain links TRBV7-3 to TRBJ2-7, with D unclear. The source material was PBMCs. The CDR3 protein is CASSLLGDASEQYF. CDR3 nucleotide sequence: TGTGCCAGCAGCTTGTTGGGCGATGCCTCCGAGCAGTACTTC.